A single sample gave rise to the 25 T cell receptor beta chains below, sequenced in a study of T-cell reconstitution after alpha-beta-depleted transplantation in children. Using unique molecular identifiers, the investigators prepared the TCRbeta library. Using its own MiXCR run on the PCR reads, TCRdb lists one record per CDR3 protein. The data hold 600,000 to 700,000 distinct CDR3 sequences, with around 16% observed a single time. The material was PBMCs from the stem cell graft donor, obtained from the stem cell graft. These receptors came from a human donor who donated a stem cell graft to a child with acute myeloid leukemia.

The chain combines TRBV6-2 or TRBV6-3 with TRBJ1-5, with D unclear. Germline-derived CDR1 and CDR2 are MNHEY and SVGEGT. The CDR3 has 14 amino acids. V shed 6 bases and J shed 5 bases, with 14 bases lying between them. The CDR3: CASRVDGDYQPQHF. The CDR3 bases are TGTGCCAGCAGAGTGGACGGGGATTATCAGCCCCAGCATTTT.

The chain is built from TRBV7-9 and TRBJ1-1; 9 bases are shared with TRBD1. The CDR3 covers 14 residues. V was pared by 6 bases and J by 6 bases, with 8 bases of the junction left unmatched. Germline V gene lookup returns CDR1 SEHNR and CDR2 FQNEAQ (reference sequence). In DNA, the CDR3 is TGTGCCAGCAGAGGGGACAGGGCTTCCCCTGAAGCTTTCTTT. As protein: CASRGDRASPEAFF.

This clonotype was detected many times. J is TRBJ2-3 and V is TRBV5-5; D is uncertain. The CDR3 extends over 12 amino acids. V lost 0 bases to trimming and J lost 6 bases, with 5 bases between them. Germline V gene lookup returns CDR1 SGHKS and CDR2 YYEKEE (reference sequence). The CDR3 DNA is TGTGCCAGCAGCTTGGACGCGGATACGCAGTATTTT. This codes for CASSLDADTQYF.

This clonotype was found a few times. J is TRBJ2-1 and V is TRBV27; 11 bases agree with TRBD2. The CDR3 is 15 residues long. Germline CDR1 and CDR2: MNHEY and SMNVEV (reference sequence). Unmatched junction bases numbered 7, after V lost 3 bases and J lost 9 bases. CDR3 DNA sequence: TGTGCCAGCAGTTTGAGACTAGCGGGGAGGAGTGAGCAGTTCTTC. Amino acid sequence: CASSLRLAGRSEQFF.

This clonotype was counted at least ten times. The chain employs TRBV7-9 and TRBJ2-5; 7 nucleotides agree with TRBD2. Germline lookup yields CDR1 SEHNR and CDR2 FQNEAQ (reference sequence). This CDR3 comprises 16 residues. J gave up 6 bases and V 6 bases, and 16 bases lay outside the gene matches. CDR3 DNA sequence: TGTGCCAGCAGTCCACGCGAGGGAGGGCCGGGGAAGACCCAGTACTTC. Translation gives CASSPREGGPGKTQYF.

The table lists this clonotype with many counts. The genes are TRBV15 and TRBJ2-1; 9 bases agree with TRBD1. Trimming removed 5 bases from V and 7 bases from J; junction bases left unmatched: 3. The CDR3 contains 13 residues. Germline lookup yields CDR1 LNHNV and CDR2 YYDKDF (reference sequence). The CDR3 bases are TGTGCCACCAGCGGACAGGGGAATAATGAGCAGTTCTTC. Its translation: CATSGQGNNEQFF.

In this sample, this clonotype turned up many times. The chain employs TRBV12-3 or TRBV12-4 and TRBJ2-7, with 9 bases fitting TRBD1. This CDR3 has 15 residues. The junction had 12 bases not matched to a gene; V was cut back by 6 bases and J by 6 bases. CDR3 in amino acids: CASSSPGQGDTEQYF. CDR3 in DNA: TGTGCCAGCAGCTCTCCGGGACAGGGTGATACCGAGCAGTACTTC.

This clonotype was counted many times. V usage is TRBV20-1 and J usage is TRBJ1-4; D ambiguous. The CDR3 is 11 residues long. Trimming stripped 6 bases from V and 5 bases from J, with 7 bases between. Germline assignment: CDR1 DFQATT and CDR2 SNEGSKA (reference sequence). This CDR3 reads CSAPFNEKLFF. The DNA of the CDR3 is TGCAGTGCACCCTTCAATGAAAAACTGTTTTTT.

CDR3 sequence: CASSLAMAAGANVLTF. The DNA for the CDR3 is TGCGCCAGCAGCTTGGCCATGGCTGCTGGGGCCAACGTCCTGACTTTC. This chain uses TRBV5-1 with TRBJ2-6; the D is unclear. This CDR3 is 16 amino acids long. The V and J ends lost 0 bases and 2 bases respectively, with 9 bases between them. Germline CDR1 is SGHRS and CDR2 is YFSETQ.

V gene TRBV9 combines with J gene TRBJ2-5; possibly TRBD2 for D (6 bases). This CDR3 contains 12 residues. Looked up from germline, CDR1 is SGDLS and CDR2 is YYNGEE. Trimming pared 5 bases from V and 7 bases from J, leaving 12 bases between. The CDR3 protein is CASSGGVGTQYF. The CDR3 coding sequence is TGTGCCAGCAGTGGAGGGGTGGGGACCCAGTACTTC.

The chain employs TRBV6-8 and TRBJ2-7, with D unresolved. This CDR3 has 13 residues. Germline V gives CDR1 MNHGY, CDR2 SAAAGT. V was trimmed by 4 bases and J by 1 base, leaving 8 bases between them. CDR3 in DNA: TGTGCCAGCAGTTCTTACGGGTCCTACGAGCAGTACGTC. Protein sequence: CASSSYGSYEQYV.

This clonotype has a count of ten or more. This chain connects TRBV20-1 to TRBJ2-7; 7 nucleotides agree with TRBD1. This CDR3 region has 13 residues. With 7 bases clipped from V and 6 bases from J, the junction kept 12 bases outside the gene matches. The germline CDR1 and CDR2 sequences are DFQATT and SNEGSKA (reference sequence). This CDR3 is CSGSGQPGSEQYF. In DNA, the CDR3 is TGCAGTGGCTCGGGACAGCCAGGGAGCGAGCAGTACTTC.

The CDR3 sequence is CASSPPGSYEQYV. The CDR3 DNA reads TGTGCCAGCAGCCCCCCAGGGAGTTACGAGCAGTACGTC. The gene calls are TRBV3-1 and TRBJ2-7, with D tentatively TRBD1 or TRBD2 (5 bases each). CDR1 is LGHDT, CDR2 YNNKEL, per germline (reference sequence). The CDR3 is made up of 13 amino acids. Trimming removed 4 bases from V and 4 bases from J, with 11 bases in between.

This clonotype was counted many times. This rearrangement joins TRBV9 to TRBJ2-1; a possible D gene is TRBD2 (6 bases). Trimming stripped 3 bases from V and 8 bases from J, with 12 bases between. CDR3 length: 13 residues. CDR1 is SGDLS, CDR2 YYNGEE, per germline. CDR3 loop: CASSGGRRDEQFF. DNA of the CDR3: TGTGCCAGCAGCGGTGGACGGAGGGATGAGCAGTTCTTC.

The gene calls are TRBV7-2 and TRBJ2-7; D uncertain. The CDR3 contains 12 residues. The V end lost 5 bases, the J end lost 6 bases, and 11 bases lay between the germline ends. Per the germline V gene, CDR1 is SGHTA and CDR2 is FQGNSA. CDR3 coding DNA: TGTGCCAGCAGCCGCGAAGTCGGCGAGCAGTACTTC. Protein product: CASSREVGEQYF.

This clonotype was seen a few times. The gene calls are TRBV6-1 and TRBJ2-4; unclear D gene. Germline CDR1 reads MNHNS; CDR2 reads SASEGT. V lost 6 bases and J lost 7, with 13 bases in between. CDR3 length equals 13 residues. CDR3 nucleotide sequence: TGTGCCAGCAGCGATACGGCGGCGAACATTCAGTACTTC. Translation gives CASSDTAANIQYF.

This clonotype was seen a handful of times. The chain carries TRBV20-1 and TRBJ2-1; the D is unclear. The CDR3 has 14 amino acids. Germline V lookup: CDR1 DFQATT, CDR2 SNEGSKA (reference sequence). V was trimmed by 0 bases and J by 0 bases, leaving 6 bases between them. The CDR3 sequence is CSARDLRSYNEQFF. The DNA of the CDR3 is TGCAGTGCTAGAGATCTACGCTCCTACAATGAGCAGTTCTTC.

This clonotype came up a few times. The gene calls are TRBV12-3 or TRBV12-4 and TRBJ2-1; a weak D match, TRBD2 (7 bases). CDR3 size: 15 residues. V lost 6 bases to trimming and J lost 7 bases, with 19 bases between them. The DNA for the CDR3 is TGTGCCAGCAGCGAGGGGGGGAACGTTAGGAATGAGCAGTTCTTC. Encoded protein: CASSEGGNVRNEQFF.

The chain has TRBV7-2 and TRBJ1-4, with 9 bases aligning to TRBD1. Germline CDR1 is SGHTA and CDR2 is FQGNSA. This CDR3 contains 15 residues. The trim removed 5 bases at V and 7 bases at J, leaving 8 bases unmatched. As DNA, the CDR3 is TGTGCCAGCAGCGCCTCCGGGACAGGGCTTGAAAAACTGTTTTTT. As protein: CASSASGTGLEKLFF. Using reference TRBV7-2 and TRBJ1-4 for the parts outside the CDR3, the full variable domain is GAGVSQSPSNKVTEKGKDVELRCDPISGHTALYWYRQSLGQGLEFLIYFQGNSAPDKSGLPSDRFSAERTGGSVSTLTIQRTQQEDSAVYLCASSASGTGLEKLFFGSGTQLSVL.

This clonotype has at least ten counts. The V call is TRBV12-3 or TRBV12-4, the J call TRBJ2-3; TRBD2 matches 7 bases. The CDR3 has 13 residues. Trimming took 8 bases from V and 1 from J; bases not matched to a gene: 3. DNA for the CDR3: TGTGCCAGCGCTCGGGGGGGCACAGATACGCAGTATTTT. Translating it yields CASARGGTDTQYF.

The rearrangement links TRBV10-3 to TRBJ1-2; 9 bases align to TRBD1. The CDR3 is made up of 14 amino acids. Germline V CDR1 and CDR2: ENHRY, SYGVKD. V shed 2 bases and J 3 bases; nucleotides not matched to a gene: 1. The CDR3 spells CAISERTGDYGYTF. DNA of the CDR3: TGTGCCATCAGTGAGCGGACAGGGGACTATGGCTACACCTTC.

Many counts were recorded for this clonotype. The chain carries TRBV20-1 and TRBJ1-5; 11 bases agree with TRBD1. V was pared by 6 bases and J by 2 bases, with 6 bases of the junction left unmatched. The V gene's germline CDR1 is DFQATT and CDR2 SNEGSKA (reference sequence). The CDR3 consists of 15 residues. The CDR3 region is CSATGQGAGNQPQHF. The CDR3 nucleotides read TGCAGTGCCACCGGACAGGGGGCAGGCAATCAGCCCCAGCATTTT.

Remarks on this clonotype: A much larger clone differs from this one at a single base, so this may be a read error. The chain is built from TRBV5-6 and TRBJ2-5, with a tentative D call TRBD1 (5 bases). The germline V gene encodes CDR1 SGHDT and CDR2 YYEEEE. With 4 bases removed from V and 3 bases from J, the gap between germline ends came to 16 bases. The CDR3 contains 15 residues. CDR3 sequence: CASSPLGVGEETQYF. The CDR3 nucleotides read TGTGCCAGCAGCCCATTAGGTGTAGGGGAAGAGACCCAGTACTTC.

This clonotype has at least ten counts. DNA of the CDR3: TGCAGTGCTACCACGGACACAACCTACGAGCAGTACTTC. The encoded protein is CSATTDTTYEQYF. The chain recombines TRBV20-1 with TRBJ2-7, with D tentatively TRBD1 (5 bases). The germline V and J ends were trimmed by 4 bases and 2 bases, with 12 bases remaining between them. The CDR3 has 13 residues. Per the germline V gene, CDR1 is DFQATT and CDR2 is SNEGSKA (reference sequence).

The rearrangement uses TRBV10-3 and TRBJ2-6, with a possible D match to TRBD1 (5 bases). CDR3 length: 19 residues. Germline assignment: CDR1 ENHRY and CDR2 SYGVKD. The ends were cut back, 0 bases at V and 0 bases at J, with 15 bases in the middle. The DNA of the CDR3 is TGTGCCATCAGTGAGTCTAGCAGGGCGGTCCGCTCTGGGGCCAACGTCCTGACTTTC. Translated, it gives CAISESSRAVRSGANVLTF.